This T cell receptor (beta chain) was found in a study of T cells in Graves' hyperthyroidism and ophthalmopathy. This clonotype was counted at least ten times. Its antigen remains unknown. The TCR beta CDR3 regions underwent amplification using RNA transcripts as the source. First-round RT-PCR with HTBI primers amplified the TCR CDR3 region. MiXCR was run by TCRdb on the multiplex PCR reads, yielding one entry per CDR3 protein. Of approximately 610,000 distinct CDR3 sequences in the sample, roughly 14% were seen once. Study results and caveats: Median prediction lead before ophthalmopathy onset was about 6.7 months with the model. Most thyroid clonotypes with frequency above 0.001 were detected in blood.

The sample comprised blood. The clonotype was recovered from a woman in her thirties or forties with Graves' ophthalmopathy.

In DNA form, the CDR3 reads TGTGCCAGCAGTTTAACAGTCGTTGCTGAAGCTTTCTTT. Translation: CASSLTVVAEAFF. This rearrangement joins TRBV27 to TRBJ1-1; D ambiguous. V lost 2 bases and J lost 6, with 10 bases in between. The CDR3 length is 13 residues. Germline V lookup: CDR1 MNHEY, CDR2 SMNVEV (reference sequence).